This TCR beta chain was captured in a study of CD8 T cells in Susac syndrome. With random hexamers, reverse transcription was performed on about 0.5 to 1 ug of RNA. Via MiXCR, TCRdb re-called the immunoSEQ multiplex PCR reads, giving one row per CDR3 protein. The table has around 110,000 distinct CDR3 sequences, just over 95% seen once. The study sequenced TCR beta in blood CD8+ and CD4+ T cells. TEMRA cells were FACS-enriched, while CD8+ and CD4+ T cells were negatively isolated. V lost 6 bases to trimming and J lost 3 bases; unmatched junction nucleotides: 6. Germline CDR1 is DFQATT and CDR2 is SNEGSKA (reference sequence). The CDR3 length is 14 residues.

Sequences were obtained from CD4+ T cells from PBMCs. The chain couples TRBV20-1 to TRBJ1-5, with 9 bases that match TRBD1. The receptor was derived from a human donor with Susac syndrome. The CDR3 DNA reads TGCAGTGCGAGAACAGGGGGCCTCAATCAGCCCCAGCATTTT. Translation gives CSARTGGLNQPQHF.